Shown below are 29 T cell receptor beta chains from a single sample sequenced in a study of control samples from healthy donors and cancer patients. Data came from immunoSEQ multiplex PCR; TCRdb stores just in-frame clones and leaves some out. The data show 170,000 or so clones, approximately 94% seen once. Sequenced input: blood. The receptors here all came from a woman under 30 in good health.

The CDR3 sequence: CASSPGAGFGDTQYF. The CDR3 region has the DNA TGCGCCAGCAGCCCGGGGGCAGGGTTCGGAGATACGCAGTATTTT. The chain combines TRBV4-1 with TRBJ2-3; TRBD1 or TRBD2 may be the D gene (6 bases each). Trimming stripped 4 bases from V and 5 bases from J, with 16 bases between. This CDR3 has 15 amino acids. Germline loops: CDR1 MGHRA, CDR2 YSYEKL.

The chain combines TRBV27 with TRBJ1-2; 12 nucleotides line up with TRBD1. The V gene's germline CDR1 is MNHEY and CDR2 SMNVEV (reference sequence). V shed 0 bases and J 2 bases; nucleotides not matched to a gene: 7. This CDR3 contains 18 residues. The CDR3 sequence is CASSLSPGQGASNYGYTF. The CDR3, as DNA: TGTGCCAGCAGTTTATCACCGGGACAGGGGGCATCGAACTATGGCTACACCTTC.

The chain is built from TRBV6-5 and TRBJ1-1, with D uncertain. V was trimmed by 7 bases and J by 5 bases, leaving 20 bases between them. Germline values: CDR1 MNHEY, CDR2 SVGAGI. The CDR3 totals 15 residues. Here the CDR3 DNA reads TGTGCCAGCACCCTCCAACCGAGGGTAGGGACTGAAGCTTTCTTT. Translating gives CASTLQPRVGTEAFF.

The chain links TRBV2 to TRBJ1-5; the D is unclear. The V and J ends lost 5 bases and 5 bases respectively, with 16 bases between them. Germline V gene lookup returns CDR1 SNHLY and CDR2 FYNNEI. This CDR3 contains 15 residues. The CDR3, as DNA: TGTGCCAGCAGTTCCCGGCTGCTTGTGGATCAGCCCCAGCATTTT. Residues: CASSSRLLVDQPQHF.

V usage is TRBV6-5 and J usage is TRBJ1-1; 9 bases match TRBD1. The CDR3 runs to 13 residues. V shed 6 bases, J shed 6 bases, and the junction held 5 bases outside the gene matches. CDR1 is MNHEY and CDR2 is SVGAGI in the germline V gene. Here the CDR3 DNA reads TGTGCCAGCAGGGACAGGGGAATGTCTGAAGCTTTCTTT. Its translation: CASRDRGMSEAFF.

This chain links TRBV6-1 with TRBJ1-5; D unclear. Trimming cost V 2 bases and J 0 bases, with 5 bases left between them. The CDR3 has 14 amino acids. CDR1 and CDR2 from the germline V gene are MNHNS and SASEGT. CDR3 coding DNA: TGTGCCAGCAGTGAAACCTATAGCAATCAGCCCCAGCATTTT. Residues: CASSETYSNQPQHF.

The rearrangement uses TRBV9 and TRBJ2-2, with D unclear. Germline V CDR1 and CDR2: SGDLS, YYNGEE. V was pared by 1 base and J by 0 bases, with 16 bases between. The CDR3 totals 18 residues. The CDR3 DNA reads TGTGCCAGCAGCGTACGGGCCGCGCCATCCACGAACACCGGGGAGCTGTTTTTT. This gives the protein CASSVRAAPSTNTGELFF.

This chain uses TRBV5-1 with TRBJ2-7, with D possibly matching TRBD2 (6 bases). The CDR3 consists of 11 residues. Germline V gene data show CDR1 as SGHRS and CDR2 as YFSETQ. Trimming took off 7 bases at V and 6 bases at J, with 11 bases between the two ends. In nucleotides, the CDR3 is TGCGCCAGCCGGGACTTCTTCGAGCAGTACTTC. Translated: CASRDFFEQYF.

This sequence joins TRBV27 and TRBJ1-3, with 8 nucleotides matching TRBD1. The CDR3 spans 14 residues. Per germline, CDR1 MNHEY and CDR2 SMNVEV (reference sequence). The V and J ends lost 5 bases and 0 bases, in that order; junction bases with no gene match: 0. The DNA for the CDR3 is TGTGCCAGCAGTGGGACAGGCTCTGGAAACACCATATATTTT. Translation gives CASSGTGSGNTIYF.

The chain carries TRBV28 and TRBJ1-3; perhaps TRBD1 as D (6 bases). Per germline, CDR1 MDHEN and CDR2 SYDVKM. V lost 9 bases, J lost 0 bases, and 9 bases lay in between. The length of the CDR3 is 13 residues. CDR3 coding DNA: TGTGCCAGTTTGGACAGCTCTGGAAACACCATATATTTT. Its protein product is CASLDSSGNTIYF. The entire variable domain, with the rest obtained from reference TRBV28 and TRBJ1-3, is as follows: DVKVTQSSRYLVKRTGEKVFLECVQDMDHENMFWYRQDPGLGLRLIYFSYDVKMKEKGDIPEGYSVSREKKERFSLILESASTNQTSMYLCASLDSSGNTIYFGEGSWLTVV.

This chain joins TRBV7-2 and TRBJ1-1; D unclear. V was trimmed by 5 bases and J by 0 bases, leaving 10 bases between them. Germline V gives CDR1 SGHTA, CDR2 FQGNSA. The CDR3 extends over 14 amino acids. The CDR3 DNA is TGTGCCAGCAGCCCCCGGTTGATGAACACTGAAGCTTTCTTT. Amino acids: CASSPRLMNTEAFF.

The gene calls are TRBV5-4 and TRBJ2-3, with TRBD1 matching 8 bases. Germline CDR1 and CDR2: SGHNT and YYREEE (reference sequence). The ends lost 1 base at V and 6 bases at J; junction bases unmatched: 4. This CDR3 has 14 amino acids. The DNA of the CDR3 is TGTGCCAGCAGCTTGAACAGGGGGGCGGATACGCAGTATTTT. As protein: CASSLNRGADTQYF.

The CDR3 reads CASTPTGGLINQPQHF. The CDR3 DNA reads TGTGCCAGTACCCCCACTGGGGGCCTTATCAATCAGCCCCAGCATTTT. The chain combines TRBV19 with TRBJ1-5; tentatively, D is TRBD1 (6 bases). The V end was cut by 7 bases, the J end by 3 bases, with 19 bases between. The CDR3 consists of 16 residues. From germline, CDR1 is LNHDA and CDR2 SQIVND (reference sequence).

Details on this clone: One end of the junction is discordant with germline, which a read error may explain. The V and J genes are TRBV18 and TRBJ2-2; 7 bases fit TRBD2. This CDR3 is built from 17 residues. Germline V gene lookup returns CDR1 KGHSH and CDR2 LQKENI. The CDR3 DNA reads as TGTGCCAGCTCACCAATAGCGGGTCGGATGGTCCACCGGGGAGCTGTTTTT. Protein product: CASSPIAGRMVHRGAVF.

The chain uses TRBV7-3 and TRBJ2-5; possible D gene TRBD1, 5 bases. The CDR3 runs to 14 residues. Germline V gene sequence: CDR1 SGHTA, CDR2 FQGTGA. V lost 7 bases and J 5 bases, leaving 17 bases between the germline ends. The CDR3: CASKLQASSETQYF. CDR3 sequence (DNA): TGTGCCAGCAAACTACAGGCCTCCAGCGAGACCCAGTACTTC.

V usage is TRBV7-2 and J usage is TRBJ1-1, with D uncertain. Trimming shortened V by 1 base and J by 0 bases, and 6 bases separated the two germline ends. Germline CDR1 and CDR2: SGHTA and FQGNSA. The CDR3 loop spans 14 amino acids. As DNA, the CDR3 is TGTGCCAGCAGCTTAGGGACTCTGAACACTGAAGCTTTCTTT. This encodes CASSLGTLNTEAFF.

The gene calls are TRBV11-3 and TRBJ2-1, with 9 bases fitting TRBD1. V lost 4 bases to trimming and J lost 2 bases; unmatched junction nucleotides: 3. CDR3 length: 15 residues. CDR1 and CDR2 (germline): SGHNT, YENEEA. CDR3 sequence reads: CASSSRTGAYNEQFF. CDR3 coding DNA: TGTGCCAGCAGCTCTAGGACAGGGGCCTACAATGAGCAGTTCTTC.

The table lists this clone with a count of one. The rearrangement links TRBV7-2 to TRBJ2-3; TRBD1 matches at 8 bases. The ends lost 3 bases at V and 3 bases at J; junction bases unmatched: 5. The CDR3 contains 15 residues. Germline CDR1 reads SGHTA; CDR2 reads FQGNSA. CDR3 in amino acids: CASSFRQGATDTQYF. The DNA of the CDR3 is TGTGCCAGCAGCTTCCGGCAGGGGGCGACAGATACGCAGTATTTT.

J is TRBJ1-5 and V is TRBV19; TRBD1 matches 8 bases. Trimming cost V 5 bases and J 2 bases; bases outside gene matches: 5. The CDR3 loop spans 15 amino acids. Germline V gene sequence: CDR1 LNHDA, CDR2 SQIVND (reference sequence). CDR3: CASSPLDRGNQPQHF. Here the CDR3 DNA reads TGTGCCAGTAGTCCTTTGGACAGGGGCAATCAGCCCCAGCATTTT.

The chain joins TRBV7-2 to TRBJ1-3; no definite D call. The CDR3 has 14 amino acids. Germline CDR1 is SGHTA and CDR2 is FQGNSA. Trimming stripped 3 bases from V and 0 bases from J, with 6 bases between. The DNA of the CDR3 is TGTGCCAGCAGCTTGACGAGCTCTGGAAACACCATATATTTT. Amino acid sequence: CASSLTSSGNTIYF. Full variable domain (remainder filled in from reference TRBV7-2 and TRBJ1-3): GAGVSQSPSNKVTEKGKDVELRCDPISGHTALYWYRQSLGQGLEFLIYFQGNSAPDKSGLPSDRFSAERTGGSVSTLTIQRTQQEDSAVYLCASSLTSSGNTIYFGEGSWLTVV.

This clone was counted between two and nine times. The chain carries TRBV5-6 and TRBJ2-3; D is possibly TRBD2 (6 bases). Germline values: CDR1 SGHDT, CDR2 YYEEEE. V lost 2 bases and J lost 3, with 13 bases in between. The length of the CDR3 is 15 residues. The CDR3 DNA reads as TGTGCCAGCAGCTTTTATAGCGGAGGGACAGATACGCAGTATTTT. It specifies CASSFYSGGTDTQYF. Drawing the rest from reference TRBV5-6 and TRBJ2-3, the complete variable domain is DAGVTQSPTHLIKTRGQQVTLRCSPKSGHDTVSWYQQALGQGPQFIFQYYEEEERQRGNFPDRFSGHQFPNYSSELNVNALLLGDSALYLCASSFYSGGTDTQYFGPGTRLTVL.

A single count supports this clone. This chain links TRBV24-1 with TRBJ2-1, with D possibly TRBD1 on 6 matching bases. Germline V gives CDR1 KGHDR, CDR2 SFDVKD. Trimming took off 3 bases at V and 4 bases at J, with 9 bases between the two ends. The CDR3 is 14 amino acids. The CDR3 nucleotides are TGTGCCACCAGTGATCGGGACACTTACAATGAGCAGTTCTTC. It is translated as CATSDRDTYNEQFF.

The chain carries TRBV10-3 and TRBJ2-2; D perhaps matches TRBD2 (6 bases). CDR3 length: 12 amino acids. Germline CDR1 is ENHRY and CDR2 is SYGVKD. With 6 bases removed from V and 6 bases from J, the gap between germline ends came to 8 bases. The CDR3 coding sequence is TGTGCCATCAGGGAGGGTTCCGGGGAGCTGTTTTTT. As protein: CAIREGSGELFF.

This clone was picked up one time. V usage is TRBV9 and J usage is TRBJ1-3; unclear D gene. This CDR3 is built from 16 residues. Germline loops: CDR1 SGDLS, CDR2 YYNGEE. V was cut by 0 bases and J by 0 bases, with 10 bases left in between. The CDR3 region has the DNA TGTGCCAGCAGCGTAGATCCGGGCTTCTCTGGAAACACCATATATTTT. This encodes CASSVDPGFSGNTIYF.

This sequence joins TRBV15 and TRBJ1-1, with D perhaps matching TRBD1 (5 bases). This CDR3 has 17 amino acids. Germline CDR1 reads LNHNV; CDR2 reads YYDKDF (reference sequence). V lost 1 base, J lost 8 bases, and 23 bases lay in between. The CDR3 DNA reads TGTGCCACCAGCAGAGTGGGATTTATTGAGGGGCCGGGCGAAGCTTTCTTT. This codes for CATSRVGFIEGPGEAFF.

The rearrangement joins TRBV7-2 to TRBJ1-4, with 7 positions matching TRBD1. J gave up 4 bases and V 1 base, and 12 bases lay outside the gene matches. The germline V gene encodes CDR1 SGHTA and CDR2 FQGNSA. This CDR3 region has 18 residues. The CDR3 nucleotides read TGTGCCAGCAGCTTAGGAAGGAATCAGGGGGGGAATAATGAAAAACTGTTTTTT. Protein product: CASSLGRNQGGNNEKLFF.

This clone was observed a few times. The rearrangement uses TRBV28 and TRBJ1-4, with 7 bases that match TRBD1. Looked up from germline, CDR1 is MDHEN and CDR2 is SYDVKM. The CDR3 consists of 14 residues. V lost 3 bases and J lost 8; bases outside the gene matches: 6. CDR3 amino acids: CASSLGQLREKLFF. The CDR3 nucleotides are TGTGCCAGCAGTTTGGGACAGCTAAGGGAAAAACTGTTTTTT. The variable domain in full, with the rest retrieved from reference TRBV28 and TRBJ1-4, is DVKVTQSSRYLVKRTGEKVFLECVQDMDHENMFWYRQDPGLGLRLIYFSYDVKMKEKGDIPEGYSVSREKKERFSLILESASTNQTSMYLCASSLGQLREKLFFGSGTQLSVL.

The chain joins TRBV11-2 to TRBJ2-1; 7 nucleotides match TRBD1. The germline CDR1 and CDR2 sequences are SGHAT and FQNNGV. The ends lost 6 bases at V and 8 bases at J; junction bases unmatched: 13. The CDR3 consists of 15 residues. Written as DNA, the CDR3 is TGTGCCAGCAGGTTCGACAGGGCGAACATTTATGAGCAGTTCTTC. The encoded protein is CASRFDRANIYEQFF.

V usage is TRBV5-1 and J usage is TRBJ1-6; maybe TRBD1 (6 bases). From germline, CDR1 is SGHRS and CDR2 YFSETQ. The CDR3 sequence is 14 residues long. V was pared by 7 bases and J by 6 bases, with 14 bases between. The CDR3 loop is CASQRGDPNSPLHF. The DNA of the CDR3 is TGCGCCAGCCAGAGGGGGGATCCTAATTCACCCCTCCACTTT.